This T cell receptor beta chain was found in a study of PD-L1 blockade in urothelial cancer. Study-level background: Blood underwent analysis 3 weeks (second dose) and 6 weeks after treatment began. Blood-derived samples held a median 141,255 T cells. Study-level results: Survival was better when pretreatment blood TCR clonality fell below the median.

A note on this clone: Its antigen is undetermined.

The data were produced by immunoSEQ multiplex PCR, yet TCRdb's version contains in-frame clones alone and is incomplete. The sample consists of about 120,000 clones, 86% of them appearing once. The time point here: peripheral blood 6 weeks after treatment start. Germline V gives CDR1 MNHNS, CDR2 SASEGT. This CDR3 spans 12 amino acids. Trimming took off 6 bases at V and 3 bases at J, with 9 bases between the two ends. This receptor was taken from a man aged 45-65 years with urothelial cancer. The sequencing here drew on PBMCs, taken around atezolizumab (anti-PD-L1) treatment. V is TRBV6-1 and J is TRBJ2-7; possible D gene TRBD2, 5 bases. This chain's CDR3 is CASSWSGYEQYF. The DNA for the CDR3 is TGTGCCAGCAGCTGGAGCGGCTACGAGCAGTACTTC.